This T cell receptor (beta chain) came from a study of shared clonotypes between healthy human individuals. With 2 bases clipped from V and 7 bases from J, the junction kept 1 base outside the gene matches. Germline V gives CDR1 GTSNPN, CDR2 SVGIG (reference sequence). This CDR3 is 13 amino acids long. Profiled with immunoSEQ multiplex PCR; TCRdb holds only in-frame clones, not every one. The sample has around 2.1 million clones, approximately 96% seen once. The J gene is TRBJ1-4, the V gene TRBV30, with 10 bases identical to TRBD1. Sequences were obtained from naive CD4+ T cells sorted from blood. The subset denotes: CD45RA+ positively selected. This TCR was sampled from a man aged 18 to 30 in good health. The CDR3 loop reads CAWSRQGAEKLFF. The CDR3 bases are TGTGCCTGGAGTCGACAGGGGGCTGAAAAACTGTTTTTT.